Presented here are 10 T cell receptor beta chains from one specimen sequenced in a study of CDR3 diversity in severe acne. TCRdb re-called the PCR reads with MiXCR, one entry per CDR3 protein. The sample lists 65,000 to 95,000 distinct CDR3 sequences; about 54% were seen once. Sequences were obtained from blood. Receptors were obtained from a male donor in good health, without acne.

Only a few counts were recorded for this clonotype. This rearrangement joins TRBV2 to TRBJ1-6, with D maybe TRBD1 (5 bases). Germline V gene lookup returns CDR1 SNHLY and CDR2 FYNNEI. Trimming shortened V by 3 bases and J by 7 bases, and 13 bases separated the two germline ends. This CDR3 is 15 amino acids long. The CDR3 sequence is CASSDAHRGNSPLHF. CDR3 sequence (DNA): TGTGCCAGCAGTGATGCGCATCGGGGGAATTCACCCCTCCACTTT.

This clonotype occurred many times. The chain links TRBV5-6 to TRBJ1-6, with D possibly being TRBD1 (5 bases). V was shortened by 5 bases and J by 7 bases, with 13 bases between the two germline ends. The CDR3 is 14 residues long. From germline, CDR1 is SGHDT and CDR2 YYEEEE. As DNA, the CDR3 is TGTGCCAGCAGGTCCGGGACGGTGAATTCACCCCTCCACTTT. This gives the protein CASRSGTVNSPLHF.

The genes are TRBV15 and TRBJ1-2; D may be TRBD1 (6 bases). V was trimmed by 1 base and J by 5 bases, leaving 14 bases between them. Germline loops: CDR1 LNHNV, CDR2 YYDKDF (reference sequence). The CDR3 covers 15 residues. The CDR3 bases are TGTGCCACCAGCAGAGTGGCGGGGGCGGGGTATGGCTACACCTTC. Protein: CATSRVAGAGYGYTF.

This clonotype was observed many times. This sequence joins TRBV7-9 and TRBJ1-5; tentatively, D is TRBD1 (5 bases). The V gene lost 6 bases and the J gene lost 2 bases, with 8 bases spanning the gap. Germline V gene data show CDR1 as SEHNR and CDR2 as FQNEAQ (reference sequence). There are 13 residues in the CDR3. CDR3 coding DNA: TGTGCCAGCAGTCAAGGGGGCAATCAGCCCCAGCATTTT. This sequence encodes CASSQGGNQPQHF.

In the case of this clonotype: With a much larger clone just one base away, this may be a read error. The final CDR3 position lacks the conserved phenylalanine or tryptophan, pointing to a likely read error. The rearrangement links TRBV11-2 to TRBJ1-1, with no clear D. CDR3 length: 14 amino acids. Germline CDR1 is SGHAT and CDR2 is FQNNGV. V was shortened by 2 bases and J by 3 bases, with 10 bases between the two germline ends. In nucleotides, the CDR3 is TGTGCCAGCAGCTTACAAGTGTTGGACACTGAAGCTTTCTCT. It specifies CASSLQVLDTEAFS.

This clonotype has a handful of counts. The CDR3: CAISTASPSNQPQHF. For the CDR3, the DNA is TGTGCCATCAGTACCGCGAGCCCTAGCAATCAGCCCCAGCATTTT. The V call is TRBV10-3, the J call TRBJ1-5, with D uncertain. CDR1 and CDR2 (germline): ENHRY, SYGVKD. CDR3 length: 15 amino acids. Deletions cut 5 bases from V and 0 bases from J, with 11 bases between.

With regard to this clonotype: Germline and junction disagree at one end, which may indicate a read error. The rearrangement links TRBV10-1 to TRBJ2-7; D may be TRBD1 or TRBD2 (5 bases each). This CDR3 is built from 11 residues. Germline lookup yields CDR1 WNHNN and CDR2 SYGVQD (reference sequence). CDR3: CASNESGDQHF. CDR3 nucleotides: TGCGCCAGCAATGAGTCCGGGGACCAGCACTTC.

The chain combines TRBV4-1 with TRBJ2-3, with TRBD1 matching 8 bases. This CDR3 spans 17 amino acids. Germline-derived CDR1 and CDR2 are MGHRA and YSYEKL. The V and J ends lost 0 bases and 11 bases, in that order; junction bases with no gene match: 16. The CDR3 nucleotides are TGCGCCAGCAGCCAAGATACCGGGGACAGGCGTTACAATGAGCAGTATTTT. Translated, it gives CASSQDTGDRRYNEQYF.

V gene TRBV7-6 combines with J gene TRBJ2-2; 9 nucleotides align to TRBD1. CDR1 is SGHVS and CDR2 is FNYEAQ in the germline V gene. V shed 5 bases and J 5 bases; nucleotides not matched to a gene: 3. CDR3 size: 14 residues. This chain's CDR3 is CASSVDRGTGELFF. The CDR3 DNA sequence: TGTGCCAGCAGCGTGGACAGGGGAACCGGGGAGCTGTTTTTT.

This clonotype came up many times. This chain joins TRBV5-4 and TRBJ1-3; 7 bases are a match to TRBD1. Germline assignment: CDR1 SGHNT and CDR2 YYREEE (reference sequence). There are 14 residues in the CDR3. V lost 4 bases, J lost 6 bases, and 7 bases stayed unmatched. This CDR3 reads CASSQDRVENTIYF. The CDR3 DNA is TGTGCCAGCAGCCAAGACAGGGTTGAAAACACCATATATTTT.